The subject of this entry is one T cell receptor (beta chain). Its specificity is not known. These data are taken from a study of T cell responses to AZD1222 COVID-19 vaccine. TCRdb's table, derived via immunoSEQ multiplex PCR, lists solely in-frame clones and lacks some. Of over 100,000 clones listed, roughly 86% are singletons. Germline CDR1 reads MNHEY; CDR2 reads SMNVEV (reference sequence). V lost 10 bases, J lost 4 bases, and 7 bases stayed unmatched. The CDR3 is 13 amino acids. Findings and caveats of the study: Repertoires were collected only later (after the peak T cell response had occurred). Spike regions recognized by vaccine-associated CD4 TCRs spanned the protein, led by 160-218 and 743-854. Donors were largely white British and mainly female; clonal diversity was possibly underestimated.

The sample consisted of peripheral blood, taken on day 0 of MenACWY control vaccination. This rearrangement joins TRBV27 to TRBJ1-5, with 7 bases aligning to TRBD1. This receptor was taken from an adult in good health. Here the CDR3 reads CATKGAGNQPQHF. The CDR3 DNA sequence: TGTGCCACCAAGGGGGCTGGGAATCAGCCCCAGCATTTT.